Each of the 5 T cell receptor beta chains below was sequenced from the same sample in a study of T cell changes during pregnancy in multiple sclerosis. Clones were sequenced by immunoSEQ multiplex PCR, and TCRdb holds only the in-frame ones, with some missing. Here the sample spans 50,000 or so clones, around 87% being singletons. The sequencing used CD8+ T cells from peripheral blood mononuclear cells, collected in the second trimester of pregnancy. These receptors were taken from a female donor with multiple sclerosis, enrolled in a pregnancy study.

The genes are TRBV7-7 and TRBJ2-5; D might be TRBD2 (7 bases). The CDR3 runs 15 residues. The V gene lost 1 base and the J gene lost 8 bases, with 17 bases spanning the gap. From germline, CDR1 is SSHAT and CDR2 FNYEAQ (reference sequence). The CDR3 loop reads CASSLEGGGYETQYF. The CDR3 DNA reads as TGTGCCAGCAGCTTAGAGGGGGGGGGTTATGAAACCCAGTACTTC. The complete variable domain, with remaining parts taken from reference TRBV7-7 and TRBJ2-5, reads GAGVSQSPRYKVTKRGQDVTLRCDPISSHATLYWYQQALGQGPEFLTYFNYEAQPDKSGLPSDRFSAERPEGSISTLTIQRTEQRDSAMYRCASSLEGGGYETQYFGPGTRLLVL.

CDR3 amino acids: CASSLVAGNYAEQFF. The CDR3 coding sequence is TGTGCCAGCAGCTTAGTGGCAGGAAATTATGCTGAGCAGTTCTTC. The rearrangement uses TRBV11-2 and TRBJ2-1; D gene uncertain. V was clipped by 1 base and J by 9 bases, with 16 bases between them. This CDR3 contains 15 residues. CDR1 SGHAT and CDR2 FQNNGV come from the germline V gene.

The rearrangement uses TRBV9 and TRBJ2-7; the D gene is possibly TRBD2 (5 bases). The CDR3 loop spans 13 amino acids. Trimming removed 0 bases from V and 6 bases from J, with 10 bases in between. Germline V lookup: CDR1 SGDLS, CDR2 YYNGEE. The CDR3 here is CASSVGFSGEQYF. The DNA for the CDR3 is TGTGCCAGCAGCGTAGGGTTCAGCGGCGAGCAGTACTTC.

The chain carries TRBV27 and TRBJ1-1; no firm D call. Germline CDR1 MNHEY, CDR2 SMNVEV (reference sequence). V was cut by 3 bases and J by 4 bases, with 15 bases left in between. CDR3 length: 15 amino acids. CDR3 nucleotide sequence: TGTGCCAGCAGTTTGGGTACAGCGGCTAGCACTGAAGCTTTCTTT. Translation: CASSLGTAASTEAFF.

This chain links TRBV4-2 with TRBJ1-2; 10 positions match TRBD1. Germline CDR1 reads LGHNA; CDR2 reads YNFKEQ. The CDR3 totals 16 residues. Unmatched junction bases numbered 5, after V lost 2 bases and J lost 2 bases. CDR3: CASSQPGTGVNYGYTF. CDR3 in DNA: TGTGCCAGCAGCCAACCCGGGACAGGGGTGAACTATGGCTACACCTTC.